The clone carrying this TCR beta chain was seen ten or more times. Its antigen is not identified. Relying on iRepertoire HTBI primers and Arm-PCR of CDR3 regions, the team built TCR beta libraries. TCRdb re-called the multiplex PCR reads through MiXCR, storing one row per CDR3 protein. The sample records hundreds of thousands of distinct CDR3 sequences, roughly a sixth being singletons. The data were taken from a study of regulatory T cells in long-lasting Graves disease. Study conclusions and caveats: Patients with persistent disease showed a bias toward TRBV28, TRBJ1-2 and TRBJ2-5.

Time point noted: newly diagnosed GD, antithyroid drugs for less than 3 months. PBMC RNA served as the TCR library source. Between the trimmed V and J ends, which lost 0 bases and 3 bases, there was a span of 11 bases. This CDR3 is built from 15 residues. Germline CDR1 is SGDLS and CDR2 is YYNGEE. The TCR was taken from a female donor with Graves disease. The sample was peripheral blood mononuclear cells (PBMCs), taken at new diagnosis, from a patient treated with antithyroid drugs. V is TRBV9 and J is TRBJ2-3, with a possible D match to TRBD2 (6 bases). CDR3 region: CASSVAGVRTDTQYF. The CDR3 DNA reads TGTGCCAGCAGCGTAGCGGGAGTAAGGACAGATACGCAGTATTTT.